The 24 T cell receptor beta chains reported below all come from one sample, sequenced in a study of tissue T cells after allogeneic stem cell transplantation. Documented time point: mouse harvest day 14 after allogeneic transplant. Tail vein injection delivered 10^7 T-cell-depleted bone marrow cells and 10^6 splenic CD5+ T cells. Assay: immunoSEQ multiplex PCR; the TCRdb copy retains only in-frame clones and omits some. The sample carries around 5,100 clones, about 32% recorded once. The sequenced sample consisted of skin. All receptors come from a female BALB/c mouse given C57BL/6 T cells with graft-versus-host disease after an allogeneic hematopoietic cell transplant.

On this clone itself: Genes and germline are mouse. With the read ending 1 residue before the CDR3 end, the germline J gene is used to fill in that end. The V call is TRBV26, the J call TRBJ1-5, with D possibly TRBD1 on 5 matching bases. CDR1 and CDR2 (germline): KGHPV, FQNQEV (reference sequence). The CDR3 has 13 amino acids. The ends were cut back, 3 bases at V and 3 bases at J, with 6 bases in the middle. This chain's CDR3 is CASSLRANQAPLF. CDR3 DNA (partial): TGTGCCAGCAGTCTCAGGGCCAACCAGGCTCCGCTT.

By share, this clone counts as medium-sized. Germline and genes here are mouse. The read stops 1 residue short of the end of the CDR3; the missing end is completed from the germline J gene. The gene calls are TRBV26 and TRBJ1-2; TRBD1 might be the D (5 bases). The CDR3 is 13 residues long. The germline CDR1 and CDR2 sequences are KGHPV and FQNQEV (reference sequence). The V end lost 3 bases, the J end lost 0 bases, and 5 bases lay between the germline ends. The CDR3 reads CASSLRANSDYTF. The CDR3 DNA, read in part, is TGTGCCAGCAGTCTCAGGGCAAACTCCGACTACACC.

This clone is medium-sized in the sample. Gene names denote mouse genes. From the germline J gene comes the end of the CDR3, since the read stops 1 residue before it. The rearrangement joins TRBV26 to TRBJ1-3, with D unclear. Germline V gene data show CDR1 as KGHPV and CDR2 as FQNQEV (reference sequence). Trimming left V 2 bases short and J 0 bases short, with 5 bases between. This CDR3 has 14 amino acids. The CDR3: CASSLRDSGNTLYF. The DNA read from the CDR3 is TGTGCCAGCAGTCTGAGAGATTCTGGAAATACGCTCTAT.

Worth noting for this clone: Gene names are the mouse ones. With the read ending 1 residue before the CDR3 end, the germline J gene is used to fill in that end. The J gene is TRBJ2-7, the V gene TRBV26; D is undetermined. This CDR3 is built from 12 residues. Germline values: CDR1 KGHPV, CDR2 FQNQEV (reference sequence). Between the trimmed V and J ends, which lost 1 base and 4 bases, there was a span of 5 bases. The sequenced CDR3 bases are TGTGCCAGCAGTCTGTTCGAATATGAACAGTAC. Translated: CASSLFEYEQY. The entire CDR3 protein reads CASSLFEYEQYF.

Points on this clone: The germline and genes are mouse ones. The observed sequence ends 1 residue before the CDR3 terminus, with the missing tail filled in from the germline J gene. This specimen includes other DNA sequences encoding the same CDR3. The chain combines TRBV26 with TRBJ2-1, with a weak D call TRBD1 (5 bases). This CDR3 is 13 amino acids long. The germline gives CDR1 KGHPV, CDR2 FQNQEV (reference sequence). The V gene lost 3 bases and the J gene lost 3 bases, with 6 bases spanning the gap. Here the CDR3 reads CASSLQGYAEQFF. The CDR3 bases that were read are TGTGCCAGCAGTCTCCAGGGCTATGCTGAGCAGTTC.

This clone has more than one count but fewer than ten. Genes here carry mouse names. The read terminates 1 residue ahead of where the CDR3 ends, so the germline J gene completes it. The chain employs TRBV23 and TRBJ1-4; TRBD1 is taken as the D call from the table, unchecked against the DNA. Germline-derived CDR1 and CDR2 are KGHTA and FQNQQP. The CDR3 sequence is 14 residues long. CDR3 protein: CSSSPGTGGERLFF. CDR3 bases read: TGCTCCAGCAGCCCCGGGACAGGGGGGGAAAGATTATTT.

As for this clone: All gene names here are mouse names. With the read ending 1 residue before the CDR3 end, the germline J gene is used to fill in that end. The V and J genes are TRBV26 and TRBJ2-5, with no clear D. CDR1 is KGHPV and CDR2 is FQNQEV in the germline V gene (reference sequence). The CDR3 runs 13 residues. The V end lost 2 bases, the J end lost 2 bases, and 5 bases lay between the germline ends. CDR3 bases read: TGTGCCAGCAGTCTGGGGCTCCAAGACACCCAGTAC. It specifies CASSLGLQDTQY. The whole CDR3 protein is CASSLGLQDTQYF.

About this clone: Germline and genes here are mouse. From the germline J gene comes the end of the CDR3, since the read stops 1 residue before it. The J gene is TRBJ2-2, the V gene TRBV26; tentative D call: TRBD1 (7 bases). This CDR3 has 16 residues. CDR1 is KGHPV, CDR2 FQNQEV, per germline (reference sequence). V was shortened by 2 bases and J by 0 bases, with 10 bases between the two germline ends. CDR3 protein: CASSLLRGANTGQLYF. CDR3 DNA (partial): TGTGCCAGCAGTCTGCTCAGGGGGGCAAACACCGGGCAGCTCTAC.

A remark on this clone: Gene and germline names: mouse. Read data end 1 residue before the CDR3 end; the end is taken from the germline J gene. This rearrangement joins TRBV26 to TRBJ2-2, with 10 bases that match TRBD2. CDR3 length: 15 residues. Germline V gives CDR1 KGHPV, CDR2 FQNQEV (reference sequence). V shed 4 bases, J shed 3 bases, and the junction held 2 bases outside the gene matches. The CDR3 region is CASSHWGGDTGQLYF. Partial CDR3 DNA: TGTGCCAGCAGTCACTGGGGGGGTGACACCGGGCAGCTCTAC.

A note on this clone: The genes and germline here are from mouse. The DNA ends 1 residue before the CDR3 does, and the rest of the CDR3 is filled in from the germline J gene. The chain employs TRBV16 and TRBJ2-4; no definite D call. Per the germline V gene, CDR1 is SGHSA and CDR2 is FRNQAP. Trimming removed 0 bases from V and 8 bases from J, with 0 bases in between. The CDR3 covers 10 residues. The CDR3 protein is CASSLDTLYF. Incomplete CDR3 DNA: TGTGCAAGCAGCTTAGACACCTTGTAC.

As concerns this clone: Genes here carry mouse names. The missing CDR3 end, 1 residue past where the read stops, is filled in from the germline J gene. This chain joins TRBV1 and TRBJ1-6; 12 positions agree with TRBD1. TRBJ1-6 qualifies as an ORF whose function is uncertain. The CDR3 length is 17 residues. The germline CDR1 and CDR2 sequences are NSQYPW and LRSPGD (reference sequence). After removal of 2 bases from V and 2 bases from J, the junction contained 1 base not matched to a gene. CDR3 sequence reads: CTCSARDRGPYNSPLYF. CDR3 DNA (partial): TGCACCTGCAGTGCACGGGACAGGGGGCCCTATAATTCGCCCCTCTAC.

Remarks on this clone: Gene names refer to mouse genes. CDR3 sequence reads: CASSQKGQGKAEQFF. Incomplete CDR3 DNA: TGTGCCAGCAGCCAAAAGGGACAGGGGAAGGCTGAGCAGTTC. The V call is TRBV5, the J call TRBJ2-1; 10 nucleotides align to TRBD1. From the germline J gene comes the end of the CDR3, since the read stops 1 residue before it. J lost 7 bases, V lost 2 bases, and 5 bases had no gene match. The length of the CDR3 is 15 residues. The germline gives CDR1 LGHNA, CDR2 YNLKQL (reference sequence).

As for this clone: Genes here carry mouse names. The CDR3 spells CASSLNYNSPLYF. The sequenced part of the CDR3 DNA is TGTGCCAGCAGTCTGAACTATAATTCGCCCCTCTAC. V usage is TRBV26 and J usage is TRBJ1-6; D uncertain. From the germline J gene comes the end of the CDR3, since the read stops 1 residue before it. Being an ORF, TRBJ1-6 has a function that is uncertain. Trimming stripped 2 bases from V and 3 bases from J, with 2 bases between. Germline CDR1 and CDR2: KGHPV and FQNQEV (reference sequence). This CDR3 comprises 13 residues.

Relative to its sample, this clone is medium-sized. These gene names are mouse names. The read stops 1 residue short of the end of the CDR3; the missing end is completed from the germline J gene. The chain links TRBV26 to TRBJ2-2, with TRBD2 matching 7 bases. Germline values: CDR1 KGHPV, CDR2 FQNQEV (reference sequence). The CDR3 totals 13 residues. The V and J ends lost 0 bases and 10 bases, in that order; junction bases with no gene match: 2. CDR3 bases read: TGTGCCAGCAGTCTGTCGGGGGGGTCGCAGCTCTAC. Amino acids: CASSLSGGSQLY. The whole CDR3 protein is CASSLSGGSQLYF.

Concerning this clone: The genes are named according to mouse. The sequenced CDR3 bases are TGTGCCAGCAGTCGGGACTGGGGGAGCTCCTATGAACAGTAC. This gives the protein CASSRDWGSSYEQY. In full, the CDR3 reads CASSRDWGSSYEQYF. V is TRBV19 and J is TRBJ2-7; TRBD2 matches 11 bases. Sequencing ends 1 residue short of the CDR3 end; the germline J gene provides the rest. This CDR3 is 15 amino acids long. V lost 4 bases to trimming and J lost 0 bases; unmatched junction nucleotides: 3. Germline CDR1 is FNHDT and CDR2 is SITEND (reference sequence).

A few counts support this clone. Gene names are mouse gene names. The sequence runs out 1 residue before the end of the CDR3; the remainder is reconstructed from the germline J gene. The chain carries TRBV16 and TRBJ2-5; D remains ambiguous. V was pared by 2 bases and J by 0 bases, with 6 bases between. Germline CDR1 and CDR2: SGHSA and FRNQAP. This CDR3 is built from 14 residues. The DNA read from the CDR3 is TGTGCAAGCAGCTTAAGATTTAACCAAGACACCCAGTAC. Its translation is CASSLRFNQDTQY. The whole CDR3 sequence reads CASSLRFNQDTQYF.

Concerning this clone: The listed genes are named as in mouse. CDR3 protein: CAWSLWGGGDTQYF. CDR3 bases read: TGTGCCTGGAGTCTATGGGGGGGAGGGGACACCCAGTAC. The chain recombines TRBV31 with TRBJ2-5; TRBD2 matches 8 bases. The CDR3 goes on 1 residue after the read ends, and that part is filled in from the germline J gene. The CDR3 length is 14 residues. The trim removed 0 bases at V and 6 bases at J, leaving 5 bases unmatched. CDR1 and CDR2 (germline): GKSSPN, SITVG.

Comment on this clone: Mouse names are used for the genes. The observed sequence ends 1 residue before the CDR3 terminus, with the missing tail filled in from the germline J gene. This chain joins TRBV5 and TRBJ2-7, with 11 bases aligning to TRBD2. The CDR3 contains 15 residues. Trimming at V came to 3 bases and at J to 4 bases, leaving 5 bases not matched to a gene. Germline CDR1 LGHNA, CDR2 YNLKQL (reference sequence). CDR3 region: CASSHTGTGGYEQYF. The covered CDR3 bases are TGTGCCAGCAGCCACACCGGGACTGGGGGATATGAACAGTAC.

Note on this clone: Gene names and germline match the mouse. The sequenced fragment ends 1 residue before the CDR3 boundary, so the rest is inferred from the germline J gene. The chain employs TRBV16 and TRBJ2-3; 10 bases fit TRBD2. This CDR3 comprises 16 residues. The trim removed 3 bases at V and 0 bases at J, leaving 3 bases unmatched. Germline CDR1 and CDR2: SGHSA and FRNQAP. CDR3 DNA, as far as it was read: TGTGCAAGCAGCTTCTGGGGGGGCGCTAGTGCAGAAACGCTGTAT. Its translation: CASSFWGGASAETLY. The CDR3 as a whole reads CASSFWGGASAETLYF.

The sample holds a few counts of this clone. Each gene name is a mouse one. Read sequence stops 1 residue before the CDR3 end, and the germline J gene provides the missing end. The chain links TRBV4 to TRBJ2-4; 8 bases line up with TRBD2. V lost 5 bases to trimming and J lost 3 bases; unmatched junction nucleotides: 4. The germline V gene encodes CDR1 LGHDT and CDR2 YNNKQL (reference sequence). The length of the CDR3 is 14 residues. The covered CDR3 bases are TGTGCCAGCAGCCCCAACTGGGGGCAAAACACCTTGTAC. Translation: CASSPNWGQNTLY. The whole CDR3 protein is CASSPNWGQNTLYF.

Regarding this clone: Gene labels here are mouse ones. Read coverage stops 1 residue before the CDR3 terminus; the germline J gene supplies the remainder. The V and J genes are TRBV13-1 and TRBJ2-3; D is perhaps TRBD1 (5 bases). Germline V gives CDR1 NSHNY, CDR2 SYGAGN. Trimming left V 5 bases short and J 0 bases short, with 10 bases between. This CDR3 is built from 14 residues. CDR3 DNA, as far as it was read: TGTGCCAGCAGCCCCGACAGTAGTGCAGAAACGCTGTAT. Residues: CASSPDSSAETLY. The entire CDR3 sequence reads CASSPDSSAETLYF.

In the case of this clone: The gene names here belong to mouse. Sequencing ends 1 residue short of the CDR3 end; the germline J gene provides the rest. V gene TRBV16 combines with J gene TRBJ2-4, with no clear D. The CDR3 covers 14 residues. Per the germline V gene, CDR1 is SGHSA and CDR2 is FRNQAP. Trimming removed 0 bases from V and 0 bases from J, with 4 bases in between. The CDR3 sequence is CASSLDSSQNTLYF. CDR3 DNA (partial): TGTGCAAGCAGCTTAGATTCTAGTCAAAACACCTTGTAC. The variable domain in full, completed from reference TRBV16 and TRBJ2-4, reads NAGVIQTPRHKVTGKGQEATLWCEPISGHSAVFWYRQTIVQGLEFLTYFRNQAPIDDSGMPKERFSAQMPNQSHSTLKIQSTQPQDSAVYLCASSLDSSQNTLYFGAGTRLSVL.

Judged by abundance, this clone is medium-sized. Genes and germline come from the mouse. The CDR3 end falls 1 residue outside the read, so it is completed with the germline J gene. This rearrangement joins TRBV26 to TRBJ2-1; TRBD2 matches 12 bases. After removal of 6 bases from V and 3 bases from J, the junction contained 3 bases not matched to a gene. CDR3 length: 15 amino acids. Per germline, CDR1 KGHPV and CDR2 FQNQEV (reference sequence). CDR3 bases read: TGTGCCAGCAGGGGGACTGGGGGGTCCTATGCTGAGCAGTTC. Translated: CASRGTGGSYAEQF. The CDR3 in its entirety is CASRGTGGSYAEQFF.

To note about this clone: Mouse germline and gene names are used. The CDR3 extends 1 residue past the end of the read, so its final part is completed from the germline J gene. This chain joins TRBV31 and TRBJ2-4, with 9 bases identical to TRBD2. Germline CDR1 is GKSSPN and CDR2 is SITVG. V lost 1 base and J lost 6; bases outside the gene matches: 2. CDR3 length equals 13 residues. CDR3 sequence reads: CAWSPWGGNTLYF. CDR3 bases read: TGTGCCTGGAGTCCCTGGGGGGGGAACACCTTGTAC.